This T cell receptor (beta chain) comes out of a study of OX40 agonist ivuxolimab in advanced cancers. Looking at the study overall: The costimulatory receptor OX40 (CD134) was targeted by ivuxolimab, a fully human IgG2 agonistic monoclonal antibody. Three dose-escalation patients achieved partial responses, one with hepatocellular carcinoma and two with cutaneous melanoma. The paper reports the monotherapy dose-escalation portion (N of about 54 patients) of the phase I ivuxolimab trial. Intravenous ivuxolimab was administered to patients every 2 weeks at six dose levels: 0.01, 0.1, 0.3, 1.5, 3 and 10 mg/kg. Peripheral TCRbeta sequencing was intended to test whether TCR sequence diversity was altered and clonal T-cell expansion was caused by ivuxolimab. Prior anti-PD-1, anti-PD-L1 or anti-CTLA-4 therapy was permitted, and about two fifths of dose-escalation patients had received checkpoint inhibitors. In the dose-escalation cohort, approximately 83% of patients were male, and the mean age was around 65 years with a range of about 20 to 79. Of the approximately 53 patients in dose escalation, about 20 had hepatocellular carcinoma, approximately 15 had melanoma, 9 had renal cell carcinoma and 9 had head and neck cancer.

Based on the germline V gene (reference sequence), the CDR1 and CDR2 sequences are LNHNV and YYDKDF. The CDR3 spans 14 residues, from the cysteine through the phenylalanine. Only the CDR3 DNA is retained, 42 bases long and in frame from the first base. The trim is 8 bases for V and 1 base for J, with a gap of 11 bases between the germline ends. The trial excluded patients who had a history of autoimmune disease or were on systemic immunosuppression. Peripheral blood for TCR sequencing was collected from all dose cohorts at baseline, on cycle 4 day 1, and on cycle 7 day 1. Samples were obtained from an open-label, multicenter, first-in-human phase I dose-escalation trial of ivuxolimab. Adults with locally advanced or metastatic melanoma, renal cell, hepatocellular, or head and neck squamous cell carcinoma were enrolled in the trial. Before TCR sequencing, CD4+ T cells and CD8+ T cells from peripheral blood were sorted into separate populations.

Turning to this clone: The target of this receptor is not known. Per-nucleotide qualities are absent, and no much larger clonotype sits a single base away.

General study outcomes and caveats: Which antigens the clonally expanded peripheral T cells were specific for was not determined. After ivuxolimab, expanded clones were on average more numerous among CD8+ T cells than among CD4+ T cells. At doses of 0.1 to 3.0 mg/kg, clonal expansion of both CD4+ and CD8+ T cells in blood was seen between baseline and week 6. In the 0.1-3.0 mg/kg groups, partial responders were among the patients with the lowest normalized peripheral clonal expansion, particularly in CD8+ T cells. Low levels of normalized T-cell clonal expansion were also shown by some nonresponding patients.

Genomic DNA was extracted from sorted cells for sequencing of the TCRbeta CDR3 region. TCRbeta CDR3 regions were sequenced using the immunoSEQ Assay. Not all clones reach the TCRdb copy of this immuneACCESS table, which keeps in-frame sequences only. Checked studies attribute under half of the gap to unresolved V genes and leave the rest unexplained. This sample has 60,000 to 75,000 clones in its table, and 90% to 95% of those were observed once. Of the sample, around 19% falls within the top ten clones. The chain is assembled from TRBV15 and TRBJ2-2; a confident D gene designation cannot be given. The sample consisted of CD4+ or CD8+ T cells sorted from blood, taken in a trial of the OX40 agonist ivuxolimab. This TCR was recovered from an adult with an advanced solid tumor such as melanoma, head and neck, liver or kidney cancer. The DNA sequence is given as TGTGCCACCGGCTTAAGGTTGAACACCGGGGAGCTGTTTTTT. This encodes CATGLRLNTGELFF.